This T cell receptor (beta chain) came from a study of cytomegalovirus exposure and HLA in healthy donors. Study-level information: A prior study identified 120 million or so unique TCR beta sequences from roughly 180 million T cells. The study's findings and limits: Most CMV-associated TCR beta chains appeared HLA-restricted in a later analysis. Published work reported that the classifier diagnosed cytomegalovirus status with high specificity and sensitivity.

As regards this clone: Its antigen is currently unknown.

The CDR3 is made up of 16 amino acids. Trimming removed 4 bases at V and 1 base at J, with 16 bases between. The germline V gene encodes CDR1 MNHEY and CDR2 SVGAGI. The PCR ran on 60 Vbeta and 13 Jbeta primers. TCRdb's copy holds only in-frame clones and misses some; the assay was immunoSEQ multiplex PCR. The sample has fewer than 90,000 clones; over 60% are singletons. The chain uses TRBV6-5 and TRBJ2-5; D is ambiguous. Sequenced material: PBMCs. This receptor was taken from a female donor in good health and CMV-seronegative. The CDR3 spells CASSSSFTNTQETQYF. CDR3 bases: TGTGCCAGCAGTTCCTCTTTTACTAATACCCAAGAGACCCAGTACTTC.